This T cell receptor (beta chain) came from a study of T cell responses to AZD1222 COVID-19 vaccine. Whole-study results and caveats: Elevations in Spike-specific TCR breadth and depth followed administration of two AZD1222 doses. Clonal diversity may have been underestimated in mostly white British donors.

Second-dose groups at about 4 or about 12 weeks were pooled. The CDR3 is made up of 13 amino acids. With 6 bases removed from V and 6 bases from J, the gap between germline ends came to 11 bases. Germline values: CDR1 ENHRY, CDR2 SYGVKD. This clone was observed a few times. The antigen is unknown. Sequencing was performed with immunoSEQ multiplex PCR; in TCRdb, only in-frame clones are kept and a portion is missing. The sample has under 150,000 clones, over 90% seen once. The clonotype comes from an adult who received the AZD1222 COVID-19 vaccine. Sample: peripheral blood, taken 28 days after the second AZD1222 dose. The chain joins TRBV10-3 to TRBJ2-2, with a possible D match to TRBD1 (5 bases). The CDR3 loop reads CAISADTSGELFF. The DNA of the CDR3 is TGTGCCATCAGCGCGGACACGTCCGGGGAGCTGTTTTTT.